This entry describes one TCR beta chain. What it binds is unknown. Sequencing was performed with immunoSEQ multiplex PCR; in TCRdb, only in-frame clones are kept and a portion is missing. There are around 1.4 million clones in the sample; approximately 98.5% occur only once, and 0.3% to 0.45% lies in the top ten. CDR3 length equals 15 residues. Germline V CDR1 and CDR2: MDHEN, SYDVKM. V trimming: 5 bases; J trimming: 6 bases; junction bases outside the gene matches: 8. The data are from a study of shared clonotypes between healthy human individuals. Study-wide results and limits: Between a few donors, naive CD4 clonotypes were shared at a level of around 4.8%.

The chain is built from TRBV28 and TRBJ2-4; TRBD1 agrees at 9 bases. This TCR derives from a young man in good health. The sample comprised naive CD4+ T cells sorted from blood. The subset denotes: CD45RA+ positively selected. The CDR3, as DNA: TGTGCCAGCAGTCCTACAGGGGGCGCCGGAAACATTCAGTACTTC. As protein: CASSPTGGAGNIQYF.